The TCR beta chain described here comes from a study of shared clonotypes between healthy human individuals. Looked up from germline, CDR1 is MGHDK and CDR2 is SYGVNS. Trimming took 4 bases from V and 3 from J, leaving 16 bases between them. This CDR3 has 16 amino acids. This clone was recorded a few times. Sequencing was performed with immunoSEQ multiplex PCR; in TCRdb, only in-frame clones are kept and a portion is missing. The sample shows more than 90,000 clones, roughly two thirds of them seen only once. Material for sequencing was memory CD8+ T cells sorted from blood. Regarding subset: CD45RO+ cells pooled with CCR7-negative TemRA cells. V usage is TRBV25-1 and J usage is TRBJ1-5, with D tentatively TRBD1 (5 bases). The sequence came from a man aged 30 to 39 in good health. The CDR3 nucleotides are TGTGCCAGCAGTGGACCGGCAGACAGTTCCAATCAGCCCCAGCATTTT. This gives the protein CASSGPADSSNQPQHF.